The 2 T cell receptor beta chains presented below share a single source sample, sequenced in a study of blood T cell repertoires in COVID-19. Sequencing used immunoSEQ multiplex PCR; TCRdb keeps in-frame clones, though not all of them. This table holds some 100,000 clones, around nine tenths found once. The source material was peripheral blood. These receptors originate from a man over 45 with acute or convalescent COVID-19.

This sequence joins TRBV5-1 and TRBJ2-3; 11 nucleotides match TRBD2. The CDR3 is made up of 16 amino acids. V was clipped by 5 bases and J by 2 bases; unmatched bases: 7. Germline V gene lookup returns CDR1 SGHRS and CDR2 YFSETQ. In nucleotides, the CDR3 is TGCGCCAGCAGAACAGCACTAGCGGGAGACACAGATACGCAGTATTTT. Protein sequence: CASRTALAGDTDTQYF.

The chain employs TRBV5-4 and TRBJ2-2; 10 bases fit TRBD2. CDR3 length equals 17 residues. The J segment lost 6 bases and the V segment lost 4 bases, leaving 12 bases of the junction unmatched. The V gene's germline CDR1 is SGHNT and CDR2 YYREEE (reference sequence). In DNA, the CDR3 is TGTGCCAGCAGCCCAGACCTAGCGGGAGCCTCTGCCGGGGAGCTGTTTTTT. This translates into CASSPDLAGASAGELFF.